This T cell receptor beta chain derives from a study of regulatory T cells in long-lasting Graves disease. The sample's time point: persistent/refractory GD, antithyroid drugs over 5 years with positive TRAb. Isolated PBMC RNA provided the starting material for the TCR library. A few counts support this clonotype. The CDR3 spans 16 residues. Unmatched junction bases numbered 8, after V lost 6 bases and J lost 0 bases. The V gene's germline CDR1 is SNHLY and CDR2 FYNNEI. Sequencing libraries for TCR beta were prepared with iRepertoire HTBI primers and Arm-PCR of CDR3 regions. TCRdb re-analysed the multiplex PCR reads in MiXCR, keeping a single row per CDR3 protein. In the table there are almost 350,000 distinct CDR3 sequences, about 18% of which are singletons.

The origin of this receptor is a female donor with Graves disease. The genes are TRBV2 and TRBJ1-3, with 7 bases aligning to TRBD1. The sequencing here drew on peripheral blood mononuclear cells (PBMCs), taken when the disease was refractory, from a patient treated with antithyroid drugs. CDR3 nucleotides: TGTGCCAGCAGGCTACAGGGGCCCTCCTCTGGAAACACCATATATTTT. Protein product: CASRLQGPSSGNTIYF.